These 23 T cell receptor beta chains were all obtained from the same sample, sequenced in a study of cytomegalovirus exposure and HLA in healthy donors. The study ran its PCR with 60 Vbeta and 13 Jbeta primers. Sequencing was performed with immunoSEQ multiplex PCR; in TCRdb, only in-frame clones are kept and a portion is missing. The sample has about 96,000 clones, about four fifths seen once. The specimen sequenced was PBMCs. Source of these receptors: a woman aged 70-85 years in good health and CMV-seropositive.

This clone was observed a few times. This rearrangement joins TRBV5-4 to TRBJ2-7; 8 bases match TRBD1. The CDR3 totals 14 residues. Germline CDR1 SGHNT, CDR2 YYREEE (reference sequence). J was trimmed by 4 bases and V by 4 bases; bases with no gene match: 7. This chain's CDR3 is CASSAEQGDYEQYF. In DNA, the CDR3 is TGTGCCAGCAGCGCTGAACAGGGGGATTACGAGCAGTACTTC.

J is TRBJ1-3 and V is TRBV18; the match to TRBD1 covers 8 bases. CDR1 and CDR2 (germline): KGHSH, LQKENI. CDR3 size: 15 residues. With 3 bases clipped from V and 4 bases from J, the junction kept 5 bases outside the gene matches. CDR3 nucleotides: TGTGCCAGCTCACCGACAGGGGCCCTAGGAAACACCATATATTTT. It yields the protein CASSPTGALGNTIYF.

The chain carries TRBV6-5 and TRBJ1-4; possibly TRBD1 for D (6 bases). Trimming took off 2 bases at V and 8 bases at J, with 15 bases between the two ends. Germline-derived CDR1 and CDR2 are MNHEY and SVGAGI. The CDR3 is 15 amino acids. This CDR3 reads CASSYGWGQVEKLFF. CDR3 DNA sequence: TGTGCCAGCAGTTACGGATGGGGGCAGGTGGAAAAACTGTTTTTT.

This clone has just a few counts. The gene calls are TRBV12-2 and TRBJ2-3; the table names TRBD2, a call not compared with the DNA. TRBV12-2 is deemed a pseudogene. CDR3 length: 13 residues. The CDR3 is CASRLEVQDTQYF. In nucleotides, the CDR3 is TGTGCAAGTCGCTTGGAGGTGCAAGATACGCAGTATTTT.

This chain connects TRBV19 to TRBJ2-1, with 10 nucleotides matching TRBD2. J lost 13 bases, V lost 1 base, and 10 bases had no gene match. The CDR3 sequence is 15 residues long. Germline V CDR1 and CDR2: LNHDA, SQIVND (reference sequence). The CDR3 sequence is CASSIVPAGGPGQFF. The CDR3 DNA follows: TGTGCCAGTAGTATAGTTCCAGCGGGAGGGCCTGGACAGTTCTTC.

The rearrangement joins TRBV12-5 to TRBJ2-3; 8 bases align to TRBD2. The length of the CDR3 is 17 residues. The junction had 9 bases not matched to a gene; V was cut back by 1 base and J by 3 bases. CDR1 is LGHNT, CDR2 FRNRAP, per germline. The CDR3: CASGLGLAGRGTDTQYF. The CDR3 coding sequence is TGTGCTAGTGGTTTGGGGTTAGCGGGGAGGGGGACAGATACGCAGTATTTT.

Notes on this clone: At the DNA level, this CDR3 is encoded by other sequences in the same sample as well. The rearrangement links TRBV6-5 to TRBJ2-7, with TRBD1 identical over 7 bases. Germline V CDR1 and CDR2: MNHEY, SVGAGI. V lost 3 bases to trimming and J lost 0 bases; unmatched junction nucleotides: 2. This CDR3 contains 14 residues. Here the CDR3 reads CASSYRTGSYEQYF. For the CDR3, the DNA is TGTGCCAGCAGTTATCGGACAGGCTCCTACGAGCAGTACTTC.

The V and J genes are TRBV5-1 and TRBJ1-3; D gene ambiguous. The germline CDR1 and CDR2 sequences are SGHRS and YFSETQ. The CDR3 is 13 amino acids. Trimming took off 1 base at V and 5 bases at J, with 7 bases between the two ends. In nucleotides, the CDR3 is TGCGCCAGCAGCTTGCCGGGGAGAAACACCATATATTTT. Its protein is CASSLPGRNTIYF.

The chain's CDR3 is CASSQRQGKVTEAFF. In DNA, the CDR3 is TGTGCCAGCAGCCAGAGACAGGGGAAGGTGACTGAAGCTTTCTTT. V is TRBV27 and J is TRBJ1-1; 8 bases line up with TRBD1. With V trimmed by 6 bases and J by 5 bases, 11 bases remained unmatched. The CDR3 is 15 residues long. Looked up from germline, CDR1 is MNHEY and CDR2 is SMNVEV (reference sequence).

The rearrangement joins TRBV10-3 to TRBJ1-3; 8 nucleotides line up with TRBD1. V lost 5 bases and J lost 3; bases outside the gene matches: 3. There are 14 residues in the CDR3. Per germline, CDR1 ENHRY and CDR2 SYGVKD. In DNA, the CDR3 is TGTGCCATCAGTCAACAGGGGGATGGAAACACCATATATTTT. As protein: CAISQQGDGNTIYF.

Only one count was recorded for this clone. The DNA for the CDR3 is TGTGCCAGCAGCCTTCAAACTAGCATCTACGAGCAGTACTTC. It is translated as CASSLQTSIYEQYF. This sequence joins TRBV6-5 and TRBJ2-7; tentative D call: TRBD2 (6 bases). CDR1 is MNHEY, CDR2 SVGAGI, per germline. V lost 6 bases and J 3 bases, leaving 15 bases between the germline ends. This CDR3 spans 14 amino acids.

This clone was picked up a small number of times. The chain is built from TRBV11-2 and TRBJ2-3, with 10 positions matching TRBD1. This CDR3 has 17 amino acids. The V and J ends lost 4 bases and 2 bases, in that order; junction bases with no gene match: 9. Looked up from germline, CDR1 is SGHAT and CDR2 is FQNNGV. The CDR3 region has the DNA TGTGCCAGCAGCTCCCGGGACAGGGGAATAGTCACAGATACGCAGTATTTT. This encodes CASSSRDRGIVTDTQYF.

Comment on this clone: The junction and the germline gene differ at one end; a read error may be behind it. The sample holds other DNA sequences that translate to the same CDR3. The rearrangement links TRBV6-5 to TRBJ1-5, with 7 positions matching TRBD1. The CDR3 sequence is 14 residues long. Germline V gives CDR1 MNHEY, CDR2 SVGAGI. In DNA, the CDR3 is TGTGCCAGCAGTCCCGACAGGGCTTTTCAGCCCCAACATTTT. Translated: CASSPDRAFQPQHF.

The genes are TRBV4-2 and TRBJ2-1; TRBD2 aligns across 11 bases. This CDR3 comprises 16 residues. CDR1 and CDR2 from the germline V gene are LGHNA and YNFKEQ. Trimming at V came to 0 bases and at J to 4 bases, leaving 2 bases not matched to a gene. CDR3 region: CASSQEGTSGYNEQFF. CDR3 DNA: TGTGCCAGCAGCCAAGAGGGGACTAGCGGATACAATGAGCAGTTCTTC.

The V and J genes are TRBV5-4 and TRBJ1-4; the D gene is possibly TRBD1 (6 bases). The V end lost 5 bases, the J end lost 7 bases, and 21 bases lay between the germline ends. CDR1 SGHNT and CDR2 YYREEE come from the germline V gene (reference sequence). This CDR3 has 16 amino acids. The CDR3 loop is CASSSRQGTTGEKLFF. CDR3 DNA: TGTGCCAGCAGTTCCCGTCAGGGGACTACAGGTGAAAAACTGTTTTTT. Supplemented by reference TRBV5-4 and TRBJ1-4, the full variable domain reads ETGVTQSPTHLIKTRGQQVTLRCSSQSGHNTVSWYQQALGQGPQFIFQYYREEENGRGNFPPRFSGLQFPNYSSELNVNALELDDSALYLCASSSRQGTTGEKLFFGSGTQLSVL.

V usage is TRBV6-6 and J usage is TRBJ2-7; D is ambiguous. This CDR3 spans 12 amino acids. V lost 0 bases and J lost 5, with 5 bases in between. Germline CDR1 and CDR2: MNHNY and SVGAGI (reference sequence). DNA for the CDR3: TGTGCCAGCAGTTACTCCGTCGACGAGCAGTACTTC. It is translated as CASSYSVDEQYF.

CDR3 bases: TGTGCCTGGAGTGTACGGACAGGGGGCAGCACCGGGGAGCTGTTTTTT. This sequence encodes CAWSVRTGGSTGELFF. The chain carries TRBV30 and TRBJ2-2, with TRBD1 identical over 11 bases. This CDR3 is 16 amino acids long. CDR1 GTSNPN and CDR2 SVGIG come from the germline V gene (reference sequence). Unmatched junction bases numbered 4, after V lost 0 bases and J lost 4 bases. Using reference TRBV30 and TRBJ2-2 for the parts outside the CDR3, the full variable domain is SQTIHQWPATLVQPVGSPLSLECTVEGTSNPNLYWYRQAAGRGLQLLFYSVGIGQISSEVPQNLSASRPQDRQFILSSKKLLLSDSGFYLCAWSVRTGGSTGELFFGEGSRLTVL.

The rearrangement uses TRBV30 and TRBJ2-2; TRBD1 matches at 9 bases. Germline V lookup: CDR1 GTSNPN, CDR2 SVGIG (reference sequence). Trimming at V came to 5 bases and at J to 6 bases, leaving 10 bases not matched to a gene. CDR3 length: 15 amino acids. The CDR3 DNA reads TGTGCCTGGTCTCCCTGGACAGGGGTCCCCGGGGAGCTGTTTTTT. Its translation: CAWSPWTGVPGELFF.

The chain links TRBV10-3 to TRBJ2-7; TRBD1 aligns across 9 bases. The V and J ends lost 10 bases and 7 bases, in that order; junction bases with no gene match: 11. The CDR3 runs to 13 residues. Germline V CDR1 and CDR2: ENHRY, SYGVKD. The CDR3 DNA reads TGTGCCACCGATGGACAGGGGCGAGGAGAGCAGTACTTC. As protein: CATDGQGRGEQYF.

The chain recombines TRBV6-4 with TRBJ1-2; TRBD1 aligns across 7 bases. In germline, CDR1 is MRHNA, CDR2 SNTAGT. V trimming: 2 bases; J trimming: 8 bases; junction bases outside the gene matches: 5. The CDR3 contains 13 residues. Written as DNA, the CDR3 is TGTGCCAGCAGTGACAACAGGGGTGGCGGCTACACCTTC. Translated, it gives CASSDNRGGGYTF.

The chain recombines TRBV28 with TRBJ1-3; D gene unclear. Per germline, CDR1 MDHEN and CDR2 SYDVKM. With 6 bases removed from V and 4 bases from J, the gap between germline ends came to 7 bases. CDR3 length: 12 amino acids. The CDR3 reads CASSTTGNTIYF. CDR3 sequence (DNA): TGTGCCAGCAGCACGACAGGAAACACCATATATTTT.

The chain carries TRBV5-1 and TRBJ2-2, with 11 nucleotides matching TRBD1. CDR1 and CDR2 (germline): SGHRS, YFSETQ. This CDR3 has 16 residues. V was pared by 4 bases and J by 7 bases, with 9 bases of the junction left unmatched. CDR3 in DNA: TGCGCCAGCAGCCACGACGGACAGGGGGCAATCGGGGAGCTGTTTTTT. Translation: CASSHDGQGAIGELFF. The full variable domain, with the rest looked up from reference TRBV5-1 and TRBJ2-2, is KAGVTQTPRYLIKTRGQQVTLSCSPISGHRSVSWYQQTPGQGLQFLFEYFSETQRNKGNFPGRFSGRQFSNSRSEMNVSTLELGDSALYLCASSHDGQGAIGELFFGEGSRLTVL.

The chain has TRBV7-9 and TRBJ1-1, with 7 nucleotides matching TRBD1. CDR1 is SEHNR and CDR2 is FQNEAQ in the germline V gene (reference sequence). Germline trimming cut 6 bases from V and 1 base from J; bases unmatched to any gene: 2. The length of the CDR3 is 13 residues. The CDR3 coding sequence is TGTGCCAGCAGGGGACAGTCGAACACTGAAGCTTTCTTT. Its translation is CASRGQSNTEAFF.